Presented here are 19 T cell receptor beta chains from one specimen sequenced in a study of vaccination effects on CD4 cells after COVID-19. These receptors' antigens are unknown. The method was immunoSEQ multiplex PCR; TCRdb's version includes in-frame clones alone and lacks a portion of them. This sample has roughly 64,000 clones; about 72% occur once, and the top ten carry approximately 20%. With 10 to 11 days of culture completed, CD4+ T cells were isolated. Specimen: CD4+ T cells from PBMCs cultured without peptide, collected before COVID-19 vaccination. The origin of the receptors is a human donor who had a prior SARS-CoV-2 infection.

The V call is TRBV7-6, the J call TRBJ2-1; tentative D call: TRBD1 (6 bases). CDR1 is SGHVS and CDR2 is FNYEAQ in the germline V gene. CDR3 length equals 12 residues. The germline V and J ends were trimmed by 3 bases and 8 bases, with 8 bases remaining between them. The CDR3 sequence: CASSLGAHEQFF. The CDR3 DNA is TGTGCCAGCAGCTTGGGGGCCCATGAGCAGTTCTTC.

V is TRBV4-1 and J is TRBJ2-7; a possible D gene is TRBD2 (7 bases). Germline V gene lookup returns CDR1 MGHRA and CDR2 YSYEKL. Trimming shortened V by 0 bases and J by 0 bases, and 9 bases separated the two germline ends. This CDR3 region has 15 residues. The chain's CDR3 is CASSQERGGSYEQYF. The CDR3 nucleotides read TGCGCCAGCAGCCAAGAGAGGGGGGGCTCCTACGAGCAGTACTTC.

The CDR3 nucleotides read TGTGCCAGCAGTCGACAGGGGGCCGGCACTGAAGCTTTCTTT. Protein sequence: CASSRQGAGTEAFF. The chain employs TRBV6-2 or TRBV6-3 and TRBJ1-1, with 10 positions matching TRBD1. Germline V gene lookup returns CDR1 MNHEY and CDR2 SVGEGT. The CDR3 runs to 14 residues. The J segment lost 4 bases and the V segment lost 5 bases, leaving 4 bases of the junction unmatched.

This clone appeared once. This rearrangement joins TRBV10-3 to TRBJ1-5; 7 positions match TRBD1. The V segment lost 2 bases and the J segment 7 bases; nucleotides outside the gene matches: 5. The CDR3 spans 14 residues. CDR1 is ENHRY and CDR2 is SYGVKD in the germline V gene. The CDR3, as DNA: TGTGCCATCAGTGAGGATGACAGGGACCAGCCCCAGCATTTT. As protein: CAISEDDRDQPQHF.

V gene TRBV10-3 combines with J gene TRBJ2-7; 7 bases agree with TRBD1. CDR3 length equals 16 residues. Germline V gene sequence: CDR1 ENHRY, CDR2 SYGVKD. V lost 3 bases and J lost 0; bases outside the gene matches: 8. The CDR3 sequence: CAISDPHGTASYEQYF. In DNA form, the CDR3 reads TGTGCCATCAGTGACCCCCACGGGACAGCCTCCTACGAGCAGTACTTC.

This clone was seen a few times. V is TRBV6-5 and J is TRBJ2-1; maybe TRBD1 (5 bases). Germline CDR1 reads MNHEY; CDR2 reads SVGAGI. Trimming pared 6 bases from V and 0 bases from J, leaving 12 bases between. CDR3 size: 15 residues. CDR3 sequence: CASSWGMSSYNEQFF. CDR3 nucleotide sequence: TGTGCCAGCAGCTGGGGCATGAGCTCCTACAATGAGCAGTTCTTC.

The rearrangement uses TRBV10-3 and TRBJ1-2; D remains unclear. The ends were cut back, 2 bases at V and 4 bases at J, with 8 bases in the middle. Germline CDR1 ENHRY, CDR2 SYGVKD. The CDR3 loop spans 13 amino acids. The CDR3 loop reads CAISEREFYGYTF. In nucleotides, the CDR3 is TGTGCCATCAGTGAGCGGGAGTTCTATGGCTACACCTTC.

V usage is TRBV7-2 and J usage is TRBJ2-7; D remains ambiguous. Deletions cut 0 bases from V and 0 bases from J, with 3 bases between. The length of the CDR3 is 13 residues. Germline V gives CDR1 SGHTA, CDR2 FQGNSA. The CDR3 loop reads CASSLASSYEQYF. For the CDR3, the DNA is TGTGCCAGCAGCTTAGCCTCCTCCTACGAGCAGTACTTC.

The chain has TRBV5-6 and TRBJ1-4; 9 nucleotides match TRBD1. The CDR3 runs to 16 residues. Looked up from germline, CDR1 is SGHDT and CDR2 is YYEEEE. V lost 1 base, J lost 2 bases, and 3 bases stayed unmatched. CDR3 protein: CASSLRTGVTNEKLFF. The DNA for the CDR3 is TGTGCCAGCAGCTTGAGGACAGGGGTTACTAATGAAAAACTGTTTTTT.

The J gene is TRBJ1-2, the V gene TRBV19; D is unclear. With 6 bases removed from V and 5 bases from J, the gap between germline ends came to 13 bases. This CDR3 region has 13 residues. Germline V gene lookup returns CDR1 LNHDA and CDR2 SQIVND (reference sequence). The CDR3 bases are TGTGCCAGTAGCCAGCTTGACTCTTATGGCTACACCTTC. Its protein is CASSQLDSYGYTF.

The chain couples TRBV5-1 to TRBJ2-1; D call uncertain. The CDR3 totals 15 residues. V lost 1 base to trimming and J lost 6 bases, with 14 bases between them. The germline V gene has CDR1 SGHRS and CDR2 YFSETQ. CDR3: CASSLMATGLNEQFF. As DNA, the CDR3 is TGCGCCAGCAGCTTGATGGCCACGGGCCTCAATGAGCAGTTCTTC.

The chain joins TRBV5-1 to TRBJ2-5; D might be TRBD1 or TRBD2, each matching 5 bases. CDR1 and CDR2 from the germline V gene are SGHRS and YFSETQ. The V gene lost 1 base and the J gene lost 3 bases, with 13 bases spanning the gap. The CDR3 spans 15 residues. This chain's CDR3 is CASSLFEGTEETQYF. The CDR3 DNA is TGCGCCAGCAGCTTGTTCGAGGGGACCGAAGAGACCCAGTACTTC.

The chain joins TRBV30 to TRBJ1-1; D ambiguous. The germline V gene encodes CDR1 GTSNPN and CDR2 SVGIG (reference sequence). V lost 0 bases, J lost 2 bases, and 7 bases lay in between. This CDR3 comprises 13 residues. CDR3 sequence (DNA): TGTGCCTGGAGTGTAGACTCCAACACTGAAGCTTTCTTT. This sequence encodes CAWSVDSNTEAFF.

This clone was picked up a small number of times. The rearrangement links TRBV11-2 to TRBJ1-2, with D hard to call. CDR1 SGHAT and CDR2 FQNNGV come from the germline V gene. The ends were cut back, 0 bases at V and 3 bases at J, with 11 bases in the middle. The CDR3 sequence is 15 residues long. In DNA form, the CDR3 reads TGTGCCAGCAGCTTAGAGGCCAGGAGAGACTATGGCTACACCTTC. Protein sequence: CASSLEARRDYGYTF. Full variable domain (missing parts from reference TRBV11-2 and TRBJ1-2): EAGVAQSPRYKIIEKRQSVAFWCNPISGHATLYWYQQILGQGPKLLIQFQNNGVVDDSQLPKDRFSAERLKGVDSTLKIQPAKLEDSAVYLCASSLEARRDYGYTFGSGTRLTVV.

The CDR3 loop reads CASSLYGGAGYEQFF. The CDR3 DNA reads as TGTGCCAGCAGCTTGTACGGGGGGGCCGGGTATGAGCAGTTCTTC. The rearrangement uses TRBV5-6 and TRBJ2-1; 8 nucleotides agree with TRBD2. Germline V lookup: CDR1 SGHDT, CDR2 YYEEEE. The CDR3 consists of 15 residues. With 1 base clipped from V and 8 bases from J, the junction kept 8 bases outside the gene matches.

This clone was recorded a few times. The chain uses TRBV7-9 and TRBJ1-5; a weak D match, TRBD1 (5 bases). This CDR3 is 10 amino acids long. The germline V and J ends were trimmed by 11 bases and 7 bases, with 9 bases remaining between them. Germline assignment: CDR1 SEHNR and CDR2 FQNEAQ (reference sequence). This CDR3 reads CAVRGQPQHF. CDR3 nucleotide sequence: TGTGCCGTGAGGGGCCAGCCCCAGCATTTT.

This clone has only a few counts. The rearrangement uses TRBV29-1 and TRBJ2-3; D assignment may be TRBD1 or TRBD2 (5 bases each). The CDR3 has 14 amino acids. CDR1 is SQVTM and CDR2 is ANQGSEA in the germline V gene. V gave up 4 bases and J gave up 1 base, with 12 bases separating them. The CDR3 coding sequence is TGCAGCGTTGGTAGTGTGGGGGGCACAGATACGCAGTATTTT. Protein sequence: CSVGSVGGTDTQYF.

The V call is TRBV7-2, the J call TRBJ2-3; unclear D gene. Germline V gene sequence: CDR1 SGHTA, CDR2 FQGNSA. Trimming removed 0 bases from V and 10 bases from J, with 17 bases in between. This CDR3 has 15 residues. CDR3 in amino acids: CASSLAGPPGEAQYF. CDR3 sequence (DNA): TGTGCCAGCAGCTTAGCGGGCCCCCCTGGAGAAGCGCAGTATTTT.

CDR3 sequence (DNA): TGCGCCAGCAGCCCCGCGCAGACTAACTATGGCTACACCTTC. This codes for CASSPAQTNYGYTF. The chain couples TRBV5-1 to TRBJ1-2; D gene unclear. CDR3 length: 14 amino acids. Germline V gene lookup returns CDR1 SGHRS and CDR2 YFSETQ. Trimming cost V 4 bases and J 0 bases, with 10 bases left between them. The entire variable domain, with the rest obtained from reference TRBV5-1 and TRBJ1-2, is as follows: KAGVTQTPRYLIKTRGQQVTLSCSPISGHRSVSWYQQTPGQGLQFLFEYFSETQRNKGNFPGRFSGRQFSNSRSEMNVSTLELGDSALYLCASSPAQTNYGYTFGSGTRLTVV.